A selection of T cell receptor beta chains follows, all from one sample in a study of blood T cell repertoires in COVID-19. Repertoires were generated with immunoSEQ multiplex PCR, while TCRdb's copy carries only in-frame clones and drops some. The sample yields some 150,000 clones, 85% seen once. Sequencing was carried out using peripheral blood. Source of these receptors: a man in his forties with acute or convalescent COVID-19. CDR3s include the opening cysteine and the closing phenylalanine or tryptophan. D genes are given only for firm matches. Expanded clones are given a class, and other clones once, few, many or no size at all.

TRBJ2-7 TRBV5-1 TRBD1 NA CASSYGQGVTEQYF TGCGCCAGCAGCTACGGACAGGGAGTAACTGAGCAGTACTTC
TRBJ1-1 TRBV7-9 TRBD1 NA CASSFGTANTEAFF TGTGCCAGCAGTTTCGGGACAGCGAACACTGAAGCTTTCTTT
TRBJ2-7 TRBV18 TRBD1 NA CASSLGQLHSYEQYF TGTGCCAGCTCACTGGGACAGCTCCACTCCTACGAGCAGTACTTC
TRBJ2-7 TRBV5-1 TRBD1 NA CASRLGTGSYEQYF TGCGCCAGCAGACTGGGGACAGGGAGTTACGAGCAGTACTTC
TRBJ1-6 TRBV5-1 NA NA CASSSGAGNSPLHF TGCGCCAGCAGCTCAGGGGCAGGTAATTCACCCCTCCACTTT
TRBJ1-1 TRBV3-1/TRBV3-2 NA NA CASSQDSGRGRVKTEAFF TGTGCCAGCAGCCAAGATTCGGGCAGGGGCAGGGTGAAGACTGAAGCTTTCTTT
TRBJ1-5 TRBV2 NA NA CASSDSQQGQPQHF TGTGCCAGCAGTGATTCGCAGCAGGGTCAGCCCCAGCATTTT
TRBJ1-5 TRBV19 NA NA CASSIGADGLYSNQPQHF TGTGCCAGTAGTATAGGCGCGGACGGACTATATAGCAATCAGCCCCAGCATTTT
TRBJ2-7 TRBV6-5 TRBD2 NA CASSRGGKIGYEQYF TGTGCCAGCAGTCGGGGAGGGAAGATAGGCTACGAGCAGTACTTC
TRBJ2-5 TRBV7-9 NA NA CASSLGWGPETQYF TGTGCCAGCAGCCTCGGGTGGGGGCCAGAGACCCAGTACTTC
TRBJ1-2 TRBV3-1/TRBV3-2 NA NA CASSQVPLQGYTF TGTGCCAGCAGCCAAGTCCCCCTGCAGGGCTACACCTTC
TRBJ1-1 TRBV13 NA NA CASLGQNTEAFF TGTGCCAGCTTGGGACAAAATACTGAAGCTTTCTTT
TRBJ2-2 TRBV15 NA NA CATSLDFPPTLNTGELFF TGTGCCACCAGCCTAGATTTTCCCCCTACTCTGAACACCGGGGAGCTGTTTTTT
TRBJ1-1 TRBV6-5 NA few CASSRENTEAFF TGTGCCAGCAGTCGGGAGAACACTGAAGCTTTCTTT
TRBJ2-7 TRBV5-1 NA NA CASSYGTRPSYEQYF TGCGCCAGCAGTTACGGGACAAGGCCATCCTACGAGCAGTACTTC
TRBJ2-5 TRBV5-4 TRBD2 NA CASSRGQAGGVKETQYF TGTGCCAGCAGTCGGGGGCAAGCGGGGGGCGTTAAAGAGACCCAGTACTTC
TRBJ2-2 TRBV9 TRBD1 NA CASSVGVGQGLHTGELFF TGTGCCAGCAGCGTAGGTGTGGGACAGGGGTTACACACCGGGGAGCTGTTTTTT
TRBJ2-3 TRBV11-2 NA NA CASKNTGDTQYF TGTGCCAGCAAAAACACGGGGGATACGCAGTATTTT
TRBJ2-1 TRBV7-9 TRBD1 once CASSLGQDRANEQFF TGTGCCAGCAGCTTAGGTCAGGACAGGGCTAATGAGCAGTTCTTC
TRBJ2-7 TRBV28 TRBD1 NA CASSLSSGQGGYEQYF TGTGCCAGCAGTTTATCCTCGGGACAGGGAGGGTACGAGCAGTACTTC
TRBJ1-2 TRBV2 NA NA CASSEGRSGGGYTF TGTGCCAGCAGTGAGGGGCGGTCAGGAGGGGGCTACACCTTC
TRBJ1-1 TRBV27 NA NA CASSPHGGSTEAFF TGTGCCAGCAGTCCCCACGGGGGGAGCACTGAAGCTTTCTTT
TRBJ1-2 TRBV7-9 TRBD1 NA CASSPGTGGLSYGYTF TGTGCCAGCAGCCCCGGGACAGGGGGCTTGAGCTATGGCTACACCTTC
TRBJ2-7 TRBV28 NA NA CASSLWDSYYEQYF TGTGCCAGCAGTTTATGGGACAGCTACTACGAGCAGTACTTC
TRBJ1-1 TRBV5-4 NA NA CASSLGPGTEAFF TGTGCCAGCAGCCTGGGACCGGGCACTGAAGCTTTCTTT
TRBJ2-5 TRBV7-2 NA NA CASSAAGRGGETQYF TGTGCCAGCAGCGCCGCGGGGCGGGGCGGAGAGACCCAGTACTTC
TRBJ2-2 TRBV2 NA NA CASHTGRVDGELFF TGTGCCAGCCATACAGGGAGGGTTGACGGGGAGCTGTTTTTT
TRBJ2-1 TRBV2 TRBD1 few CASSEEGTGPHNEQFF TGTGCCAGCAGTGAAGAGGGGACAGGACCCCACAATGAGCAGTTCTTC
TRBJ1-2 TRBV15 TRBD1 NA CATSRGTGGGYTF TGTGCCACCAGCAGAGGGACAGGGGGTGGCTACACCTTC
TRBJ2-2 TRBV24-1 NA NA CATSGGRRGSTGELFF TGTGCCACCAGTGGGGGTAGGAGGGGCAGCACCGGGGAGCTGTTTTTT
TRBJ1-6 TRBV6-5 NA NA CASSSQAPTNSPLHF TGTGCCAGCAGTTCCCAGGCCCCCACCAATTCACCCCTCCACTTT
TRBJ1-4 TRBV27 TRBD1 NA CASSPNRGQANEKLFF TGTGCCAGCAGTCCCAATAGGGGACAGGCTAATGAAAAACTGTTTTTT
TRBJ2-3 TRBV4-3 NA once CASSLSSTDTQYF TGCGCCAGCAGCCTTAGTAGCACAGATACGCAGTATTTT
TRBJ2-4 TRBV2 NA few CASTPEREGNIQYF TGTGCCAGCACCCCTGAGAGGGAAGGAAACATTCAGTACTTC
TRBJ2-7 TRBV6-4 TRBD1 NA CASSDWGQGSSKQYF TGTGCCAGCAGTGACTGGGGACAGGGGAGTTCGAAGCAGTACTTC
TRBJ1-1 TRBV29-1 NA NA CSFGLRGTEAFF TGCAGCTTTGGACTGCGGGGCACTGAAGCTTTCTTT
TRBJ2-3 TRBV6-4 TRBD2 few CASSSSGGAGTDTQYF TGTGCCAGCAGCTCTAGCGGGGGGGCCGGCACAGATACGCAGTATTTT
TRBJ2-5 TRBV30 TRBD2 NA CAWRPQGGTSGKETQYF TGTGCCTGGAGACCTCAAGGGGGGACTAGCGGAAAAGAGACCCAGTACTTC
TRBJ1-6 TRBV7-3 TRBD1 NA CASSSTGLGSPLHF TGTGCCAGCAGCTCGACAGGGTTGGGTTCACCCCTCCACTTT
TRBJ2-3 TRBV6-6 NA NA CASRPADLRASDTQYF TGTGCCAGCAGACCCGCGGACTTGAGGGCCTCAGATACGCAGTATTTT
TRBJ2-3 TRBV5-4 NA NA CASSLGGGKGDTQYF TGTGCCAGCAGCCTAGGGGGGGGAAAGGGAGATACGCAGTATTTT
TRBJ2-7 TRBV5-1 TRBD2 once CASSPTSGVVYEQYF TGCGCCAGCAGCCCGACTAGCGGGGTAGTGTACGAGCAGTACTTC
TRBJ1-4 TRBV25-1 TRBD1 once CASRGDSEKLFF TGTGCCAGCAGGGGGGACAGTGAAAAACTGTTTTTT
TRBJ2-3 TRBV6-5 TRBD2 NA CASRRRGDNTDTQYF TGTGCCAGCAGGAGACGGGGGGATAATACAGATACGCAGTATTTT
TRBJ2-7 TRBV28 NA NA CASSSTETYEQYF TGTGCCAGCAGCTCAACCGAGACCTACGAGCAGTACTTC
TRBJ1-1 TRBV7-2 NA NA CASSLRGGTEAFF TGTGCCAGCAGCTTAAGGGGCGGAACTGAAGCTTTCTTT
TRBJ2-5 TRBV5-1 TRBD2 NA CASRTTGGPYQETQYF TGCGCCAGCAGAACGACGGGGGGGCCGTACCAAGAGACCCAGTACTTC
TRBJ2-2 TRBV24-1 NA NA CATSDPGVPGELFF TGTGCCACCAGTGATCCAGGGGTTCCCGGGGAGCTGTTTTTT
TRBJ1-5 TRBV24-1 NA NA CATSDLAGSADQPQHF TGTGCCACCAGTGATTTGGCAGGGTCCGCCGATCAGCCCCAGCATTTT
TRBJ1-1 TRBV13 NA once CASGVNTEAFF TGTGCCAGCGGAGTGAACACTGAAGCTTTCTTT
TRBJ1-2 TRBV5-4 NA few CASSLWGEFGYTF TGTGCCAGCAGCTTGTGGGGGGAGTTTGGCTACACCTTC
TRBJ2-1 TRBV6-5 TRBD2 NA CASKGLAETNEQFF TGTGCCAGCAAGGGGCTAGCGGAAACTAATGAGCAGTTCTTC
TRBJ2-1 TRBV5-4 TRBD2 NA CASRGAGGPNEQFF TGTGCCAGCAGAGGGGCGGGGGGGCCTAATGAGCAGTTCTTC
TRBJ1-4 TRBV7-8 NA NA CASSFRGREKLFF TGTGCCAGCAGCTTCAGGGGACGGGAAAAACTGTTTTTT
TRBJ2-7 TRBV7-2 TRBD2 NA CASSSLAGGSYEQYF TGTGCCAGCAGCTCGCTAGCGGGGGGTTCCTACGAGCAGTACTTC
TRBJ1-2 TRBV11-2 NA NA CASSLDSPNYGYTF TGTGCCAGCAGCTTAGACAGTCCTAACTATGGCTACACCTTC
TRBJ2-7 TRBV5-1 TRBD1 NA CASSLGATGGQSYEQYF TGCGCCAGCAGCTTAGGCGCTACAGGGGGCCAGTCCTACGAGCAGTACTTC